The 27 T cell receptor beta chains reported below all come from one sample, sequenced in a study of shared T cell receptors in the human thymus. Here immunoSEQ multiplex PCR was the method, and the copy in TCRdb shows in-frame clones only, minus some. Of about 730,000 clones listed, 70% to 90% are singletons. These sequences were also reported in another study, on human thymus T cells.

The sample taken for sequencing was thymocytes. The receptors come from a girl under three years old with a congenital heart defect.

The V call is TRBV11-3, the J call TRBJ2-1; D gene ambiguous. Germline V gene sequence: CDR1 SGHNT, CDR2 YENEEA. The V gene lost 1 base and the J gene lost 5 bases, with 6 bases spanning the gap. There are 13 residues in the CDR3. CDR3: CASSLVAHNEQFF. CDR3 DNA: TGTGCCAGCAGCTTAGTAGCCCACAATGAGCAGTTCTTC.

V and J are TRBV5-6 and TRBJ1-2; a possible D gene is TRBD1 (6 bases). The germline V and J ends were trimmed by 5 bases and 3 bases, with 20 bases remaining between them. The CDR3 covers 16 residues. The germline V gene has CDR1 SGHDT and CDR2 YYEEEE. CDR3 in DNA: TGTGCCAGCAGACAAACCGGGACAATCCCCCACTATGGCTACACCTTC. This translates into CASRQTGTIPHYGYTF.

This clone was counted once. J is TRBJ2-7 and V is TRBV15; the match to TRBD1 covers 11 bases. V lost 0 bases and J lost 12; bases outside the gene matches: 16. The CDR3 spans 17 residues. Germline assignment: CDR1 LNHNV and CDR2 YYDKDF (reference sequence). CDR3 coding DNA: TGTGCCACCAGCAGAGAGGAGAACTGGACAGGGGGCCGAGGGGGGTACTTC. Translating it yields CATSREENWTGGRGGYF.

Concerning this clone: The same CDR3 is also encoded by other DNA sequences in this sample. V and J are TRBV27 and TRBJ1-2, with D perhaps TRBD1 (6 bases). Germline values: CDR1 MNHEY, CDR2 SMNVEV (reference sequence). This CDR3 is 12 amino acids long. V shed 3 bases and J shed 4 bases, with 6 bases lying between them. The CDR3 protein is CASSFRGYGYTF. The DNA for the CDR3 is TGTGCCAGCAGTTTCAGGGGCTATGGCTACACCTTC.

V is TRBV7-9 and J is TRBJ1-4, with D uncertain. Germline assignment: CDR1 SEHNR and CDR2 FQNEAQ (reference sequence). The CDR3 consists of 15 residues. Trimming stripped 5 bases from V and 7 bases from J, with 17 bases between. This CDR3 reads CASSPQGRSGEKLFF. CDR3 coding DNA: TGTGCCAGCAGCCCCCAAGGGAGGAGTGGTGAAAAACTGTTTTTT.

As to this clone: The junction does not match germline at one end; this may be a read error. The V call is TRBV27, the J call TRBJ2-1; 10 nucleotides align to TRBD1. Germline values: CDR1 MNHEY, CDR2 SMNVEV (reference sequence). CDR3 length: 17 residues. CDR3: CASRLSPRDRGDNEQFF. Written as DNA, the CDR3 is TGTGCCAGCAGGTTATCCCCCCGGGACAGGGGAGACAATGAGCAGTTCTTC.

The chain recombines TRBV19 with TRBJ2-3; D is unresolved. Germline V lookup: CDR1 LNHDA, CDR2 SQIVND (reference sequence). The germline V and J ends were trimmed by 6 bases and 5 bases, with 21 bases remaining between them. The length of the CDR3 is 16 residues. This chain's CDR3 is CASSPPLRPKRDTQYF. The CDR3 DNA reads as TGTGCCAGTAGCCCACCCCTGCGCCCAAAAAGAGATACGCAGTATTTT.

With regard to this clone: One end of the junction is discordant with germline, which a read error may explain. V usage is TRBV2 and J usage is TRBJ2-1, with D perhaps matching TRBD1 or TRBD2 (5 bases each). Germline V gives CDR1 SNHLY, CDR2 FYNNEI. The CDR3 is 13 residues long. For the CDR3, the DNA is TGTGCCCGCAGGGACGTTCGGGGTTGTGAGCAGTTCTTC. This translates into CARRDVRGCEQFF.

This clone was seen a few times. The rearrangement links TRBV15 to TRBJ1-1; 9 nucleotides align to TRBD1. Germline V gives CDR1 LNHNV, CDR2 YYDKDF (reference sequence). V trimming: 0 bases; J trimming: 3 bases; junction bases outside the gene matches: 23. The CDR3 consists of 22 residues. The CDR3 DNA reads TGTGCCACCAGCAGAGATTTTATAAAACCGGGACAGGGACCACTCAGGGACACTGAAGCTTTCTTT. Its translation: CATSRDFIKPGQGPLRDTEAFF. The full variable domain, with the rest looked up from reference TRBV15 and TRBJ1-1, is DAMVIQNPRYQVTQFGKPVTLSCSQTLNHNVMYWYQQKSSQAPKLLFHYYDKDFNNEADTPDNFQSRRPNTSFCFLDIRSPGLGDTAMYLCATSRDFIKPGQGPLRDTEAFFGQGTRLTVV.

V gene TRBV29-1 combines with J gene TRBJ2-7; D unresolved. Trimming removed 4 bases at V and 2 bases at J, with 15 bases between. This CDR3 comprises 14 residues. Germline CDR1 reads SQVTM; CDR2 reads ANQGSEA. This CDR3 reads CSVGRDCCPYEQYF. The CDR3 DNA reads TGCAGCGTTGGTCGCGACTGTTGCCCCTACGAGCAGTACTTC.

The genes are TRBV19 and TRBJ2-5; TRBD1 matches 7 bases. The germline CDR1 and CDR2 sequences are LNHDA and SQIVND (reference sequence). Trimming at V came to 10 bases and at J to 5 bases, leaving 10 bases not matched to a gene. The CDR3 extends over 13 amino acids. Here the CDR3 DNA reads TGTGCCACCTCAGGGGGAGTCCTGGAGACCCAGTACTTC. The encoded protein is CATSGGVLETQYF. Full variable domain (outside the CDR3, taken from reference TRBV19 and TRBJ2-5): DGGITQSPKYLFRKEGQNVTLSCEQNLNHDAMYWYRQDPGQGLRLIYYSQIVNDFQKGDIAEGYSVSREKKESFPLTVTSAQKNPTAFYLCATSGGVLETQYFGPGTRLLVL.

The sample holds one count of this clone. The J gene is TRBJ1-1, the V gene TRBV7-4, with a tentative D call TRBD1 (6 bases). Germline CDR1 SGHVT, CDR2 SQSDAQ. Deletions cut 5 bases from V and 4 bases from J, with 14 bases between. This CDR3 has 14 amino acids. The DNA of the CDR3 is TGTGCCAGCAGCCTCCCAGGGGAGGGCACTGAAGCTTTCTTT. Amino acid sequence: CASSLPGEGTEAFF.

The chain carries TRBV28 and TRBJ1-1, with D unclear. The CDR3 consists of 13 residues. CDR1 MDHEN and CDR2 SYDVKM come from the germline V gene. Trimming stripped 5 bases from V and 4 bases from J, with 11 bases between. The CDR3 coding sequence is TGTGCCAGCAGTCGGTGGTGTGGCACTGAAGCTTTCTTT. Amino acids: CASSRWCGTEAFF.

The V call is TRBV9, the J call TRBJ1-2, with 7 bases fitting TRBD1. The trim removed 0 bases at V and 4 bases at J, leaving 15 bases unmatched. Germline values: CDR1 SGDLS, CDR2 YYNGEE. This CDR3 has 18 amino acids. The CDR3 region is CASSVGGGRDSALYGYTF. The CDR3 DNA follows: TGTGCCAGCAGCGTAGGAGGTGGACGGGACAGTGCGCTCTATGGCTACACCTTC.

Only one count was recorded for this clone. The chain couples TRBV7-9 to TRBJ2-1, with 13 bases lining up with TRBD2. The germline V gene encodes CDR1 SEHNR and CDR2 FQNEAQ (reference sequence). The V and J ends lost 3 bases and 7 bases, in that order; junction bases with no gene match: 3. The CDR3 totals 15 residues. This CDR3 reads CASSFMTSGGNEQFF. As DNA, the CDR3 is TGTGCCAGCAGCTTCATGACTAGCGGGGGGAATGAGCAGTTCTTC.

This rearrangement joins TRBV2 to TRBJ2-7; the D gene is possibly TRBD2 (5 bases). Per the germline V gene, CDR1 is SNHLY and CDR2 is FYNNEI. The CDR3 runs to 15 residues. V gave up 2 bases and J gave up 2 bases, with 13 bases separating them. The CDR3: CASSEPRGAPYEQYF. Here the CDR3 DNA reads TGTGCCAGCAGTGAACCCCGGGGTGCCCCCTACGAGCAGTACTTC.

The chain employs TRBV11-2 and TRBJ2-5; 7 positions match TRBD1. The CDR3 has 15 amino acids. Unmatched junction bases numbered 6, after V lost 5 bases and J lost 0 bases. CDR1 is SGHAT, CDR2 FQNNGV, per germline. The CDR3 coding sequence is TGTGCCAGCAGCCACTATACAGGGGACCAAGAGACCCAGTACTTC. The encoded protein is CASSHYTGDQETQYF. The entire variable domain, with the rest obtained from reference TRBV11-2 and TRBJ2-5, is as follows: EAGVAQSPRYKIIEKRQSVAFWCNPISGHATLYWYQQILGQGPKLLIQFQNNGVVDDSQLPKDRFSAERLKGVDSTLKIQPAKLEDSAVYLCASSHYTGDQETQYFGPGTRLLVL.

The gene calls are TRBV27 and TRBJ2-5, with D uncertain. V lost 5 bases and J lost 4, with 14 bases in between. Germline CDR1 is MNHEY and CDR2 is SMNVEV (reference sequence). The CDR3 has 14 amino acids. CDR3: CASSPRQDGETQYF. The CDR3 DNA is TGTGCCAGCAGTCCGCGCCAGGATGGAGAGACCCAGTACTTC.

This clone was seen once. This chain uses TRBV9 with TRBJ2-2; 7 bases line up with TRBD1. The germline V gene has CDR1 SGDLS and CDR2 YYNGEE. The CDR3 extends over 16 amino acids. Trimming at V came to 4 bases and at J to 4 bases, leaving 10 bases not matched to a gene. CDR3 DNA sequence: TGTGCCAGCAGCCCCGAAGACAGGGTTATCACCGGGGAGCTGTTTTTT. Translation: CASSPEDRVITGELFF. Complete variable domain (other parts from reference TRBV9 and TRBJ2-2): DSGVTQTPKHLITATGQRVTLRCSPRSGDLSVYWYQQSLDQGLQFLIQYYNGEERAKGNILERFSAQQFPDLHSELNLSSLELGDSALYFCASSPEDRVITGELFFGEGSRLTVL.

The gene calls are TRBV19 and TRBJ1-5, with D perhaps matching TRBD1 (5 bases). The CDR3 totals 15 residues. Per the germline V gene, CDR1 is LNHDA and CDR2 is SQIVND (reference sequence). V lost 5 bases and J 0 bases, leaving 11 bases between the germline ends. The CDR3 reads CASSSYRGSNQPQHF. As DNA, the CDR3 is TGTGCCAGTAGTTCTTATAGGGGTAGCAATCAGCCCCAGCATTTT.

The V and J genes are TRBV9 and TRBJ1-4, with 7 bases aligning to TRBD1. Unmatched junction bases numbered 8, after V lost 0 bases and J lost 6 bases. Germline lookup yields CDR1 SGDLS and CDR2 YYNGEE. This CDR3 spans 16 amino acids. CDR3 DNA: TGTGCCAGCAGCGTAGACGACAGGGTTGAGGATGAAAAACTGTTTTTT. Its protein is CASSVDDRVEDEKLFF.

The V and J genes are TRBV14 and TRBJ1-2; 7 bases match TRBD1. Germline CDR1 and CDR2: SGHDN and FVKESK. V trimming: 2 bases; J trimming: 9 bases; junction bases outside the gene matches: 12. The CDR3 is made up of 15 amino acids. Written as DNA, the CDR3 is TGTGCCAGCAGCCAACCTGAAGGACAGGCAGGGAGCTACACCTTC. This gives the protein CASSQPEGQAGSYTF.

The rearrangement uses TRBV6-1 and TRBJ2-3; D remains unclear. CDR3 length: 11 amino acids. Germline V gives CDR1 MNHNS, CDR2 SASEGT. V was pared by 4 bases and J by 9 bases, with 8 bases between. In nucleotides, the CDR3 is TGTGCCAGCAGTGCCCTCCGGACGCAGTATTTT. Translation: CASSALRTQYF.

This chain joins TRBV28 and TRBJ2-5; 7 nucleotides agree with TRBD1. Per the germline V gene, CDR1 is MDHEN and CDR2 is SYDVKM. J was trimmed by 5 bases and V by 5 bases; bases with no gene match: 14. The CDR3 is 16 amino acids. The CDR3 region is CASSHRDRALRETQYF. The CDR3 DNA follows: TGTGCCAGCAGTCACCGGGACAGAGCTTTAAGGGAGACCCAGTACTTC. Full variable domain (outside the CDR3, taken from reference TRBV28 and TRBJ2-5): DVKVTQSSRYLVKRTGEKVFLECVQDMDHENMFWYRQDPGLGLRLIYFSYDVKMKEKGDIPEGYSVSREKKERFSLILESASTNQTSMYLCASSHRDRALRETQYFGPGTRLLVL.

In this sample, this clone turned up a few times. This chain links TRBV7-9 with TRBJ1-1; no definite D call. The V gene's germline CDR1 is SEHNR and CDR2 FQNEAQ (reference sequence). CDR3 length: 13 residues. Trimming removed 5 bases from V and 6 bases from J, with 13 bases in between. The CDR3 spells CASSPGISAEAFF. CDR3 DNA: TGTGCCAGCAGCCCGGGTATATCGGCTGAAGCTTTCTTT.

The chain links TRBV9 to TRBJ2-2, with a weak D call TRBD1 (6 bases). The CDR3 sequence is 16 residues long. Per the germline V gene, CDR1 is SGDLS and CDR2 is YYNGEE. Trimming left V 4 bases short and J 1 base short, with 14 bases between. The CDR3 protein is CASSQGLGQNTGELFF. In DNA, the CDR3 is TGTGCCAGCAGCCAAGGGCTGGGACAGAACACCGGGGAGCTGTTTTTT.

The rearrangement links TRBV6-5 to TRBJ2-7, with unresolved D. Germline V CDR1 and CDR2: MNHEY, SVGAGI. Trimming removed 0 bases at V and 4 bases at J, with 10 bases between. The CDR3 extends over 14 amino acids. As DNA, the CDR3 is TGTGCCAGCAGTTACTCGATCTATGCGTACGAGCAGTACTTC. This encodes CASSYSIYAYEQYF.